This section outlines one TCR beta chain sequence together with its context. The antigen remains unidentified. This entry belongs to a study of CD8 T cells in ankylosing spondylitis. The germline V and J ends were trimmed by 6 bases and 0 bases, with 18 bases remaining between them. This CDR3 is 16 amino acids long. General study results and limits: Disease-associated clonotypes exhibited CD8+ identity and were relatively infrequent in peripheral blood. What seemed typical of ankylosing spondylitis blood was a TCR beta motif built from under 10 highly homologous variants.

5'-RACE, quantitative and with molecular barcodes, yielded the TCR beta libraries. TCRdb re-derived calls from the 5' RACE reads in MiXCR, one entry per CDR3 protein. Among approximately 150,000 distinct CDR3 sequences listed, 25% to 35% were seen once. The clonotype was recovered from a male donor with ankylosing spondylitis. The source material was synovial fluid, either unsorted or a sorted T cell fraction (not recorded which). J is TRBJ2-7 and V is TRBV12-3 or TRBV12-4; either TRBD1 or TRBD2 may fit D (5 bases each). In nucleotides, the CDR3 is TGTGCCAGCAGCCCTAGTACGGGGCTCGGCTCCTACGAGCAGTACTTC. Amino acids: CASSPSTGLGSYEQYF.